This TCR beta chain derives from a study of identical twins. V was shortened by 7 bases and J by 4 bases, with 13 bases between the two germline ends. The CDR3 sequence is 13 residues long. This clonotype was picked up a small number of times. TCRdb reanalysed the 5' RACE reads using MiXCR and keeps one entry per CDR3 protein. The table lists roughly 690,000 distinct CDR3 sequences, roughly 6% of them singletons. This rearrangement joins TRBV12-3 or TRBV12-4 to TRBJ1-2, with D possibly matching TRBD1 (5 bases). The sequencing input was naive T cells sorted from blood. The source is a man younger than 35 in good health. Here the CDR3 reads CASTLTETYGYTF. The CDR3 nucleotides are TGTGCCAGCACCCTGACAGAAACCTATGGCTACACCTTC.